The TCR beta chain described here comes from a study of T cells after posttransplantation cyclophosphamide (TCRdb year 2016). In terms of the full investigation: T cell repertoire reconstitution was tracked by TRB sequencing after myeloablative bone marrow transplantation in which posttransplantation cyclophosphamide was used as GVHD prophylaxis. Antigen receptor sequencing was done on samples from 35 to 40 PTCy-treated patients and from roughly 17 related bone marrow donors of those patients. Blood from every one of the approximately 36 PTCy patients who had 1-year posttransplant specimens underwent TRB sequencing. Public TRB sequences were queried against a database of over 3,600 sequences associated with responses to pathogens, tumor antigens, self-antigens and alloantigens. Because TRA and TRB clonality correlated tightly in roughly 10 samples, the subsequent TCR analyses were limited to TRB only. Up to roughly 3 additional blood samples from 2 to 5.2 years after transplant were also TRB-sequenced in 3 patients, as was pretransplant blood from 4 patients.

The investigation overall reported the following: Donor-recipient similarity was low at 1-2 months but increased during the first year, and donor CD8+ memory clones often dominated later blood repertoires. Across a few dozen patients, TRB clonality was highly associated with recipient CMV seropositivity and CMV reactivation, and diversity in PTCy patients was similar to diversity in CNI/methotrexate controls. The TRB repertoires of T cells infiltrating skin or the GI tract showed only limited overlap with the TRB repertoires found in blood.

The CDR3 has 12 amino acids, counting the end cysteine and phenylalanine. Here the CDR3 DNA is all that survives: 36 bases in frame from base 1. In the germline V gene, CDR1 corresponds to SNHLY and CDR2 to FYNNEI. The junction carries 8 bases between V and J, which are trimmed by 4 bases and 5 bases respectively. TRB sequencing was run on genomic DNA with either the immunoSEQ assay at survey resolution or the hsTCRB kit. The published analysis was carried out like this. The immunoSEQ software handled initial read processing, and the LymphoSeq R package was used for repertoire analyses. Clonality was calculated as 1 minus normalized Shannon entropy, and the Gini coefficient was also calculated for each TRB dataset. To infer phenotypes in unsorted samples, TRB sequences from sorted subsets of the recipient or donor were mapped onto the unsorted samples of the same recipient. Held by TCRdb, this immuneACCESS table contains in-frame sequences only and omits some clones. Under half of the omission traces to an unresolved V gene where checked; the cause of the rest is unknown. That table furnishes V, J and clone size, whereas the DNA furnished D and trimming. This sample is represented by 40,000 to 55,000 clones, with no singletons among them. Clones ranked in the top ten supply less than 2.5% of the sample.

Many counts were recorded for this clone. Its target antigen remains unknown. There are no base qualities to consult, and no much larger clone falls within one base. Peripheral blood samples were provided by related bone marrow donors on the day of marrow donation. Peripheral blood and bone marrow mononuclear cells were isolated by Ficoll-Hypaque density centrifugation and cryopreserved. The receptor comes from a middle-aged man in good health, CMV-negative, and a related stem cell transplant donor. This sequence uses TRBV2 and TRBJ2-5, with TRBD2 tentatively as D gene (6 bases match). The material sequenced was PBMCs. In nucleotides, the sequence is TGTGCCAGCAGTGTTCTAGCGGAGACCCAGTACTTC. The translation is CASSVLAETQYF.